This T cell receptor (beta chain) is drawn from a study of blood T cells in healthy people across ages. On the study more broadly: There was about one barcoded beta molecule captured by template switching per two T cells.

V dropped 3 bases and J dropped 6 bases, with 15 bases sitting between them. Germline CDR1 reads MGHRA; CDR2 reads YSYEKL. The CDR3 consists of 16 residues. A J-beta primer mix and a sample-barcoded 5' primer were used in a second PCR of about 7 to 12 cycles. TCRdb recomputed calls from the 5' RACE reads with MiXCR, one row per CDR3 protein. Of over 1,200,000 distinct CDR3 sequences detected, roughly 60% appear once; the ten largest clones hold over 5.5%. Extracted total RNA amounted to at least 5.5 micrograms for each sample. In its sample, this clonotype was seen a few times. The origin of this receptor is a man between 18 and 29 years old in good health. Sample: blood. The chain combines TRBV4-1 with TRBJ1-6; the D gene is possibly TRBD1 (6 bases). The DNA for the CDR3 is TGCGCCAGCAGCCAGACGGGGGCCCTTCTTAATTCACCCCTCCACTTT. This encodes CASSQTGALLNSPLHF.